This TCR beta chain was obtained from a study of blood T cell repertoires in COVID-19 (dated by TCRdb to between 2020 and 2021). Describing the broader study: Samples from collaborators originated in the United States, Italy and Spain and spanned both the acute and convalescent phases of COVID-19. The prospective study material was composed of cDNA or gDNA derived from T cells, B-cell-depleted T cells, or PBMCs. Deeply sampled blood TCRbeta repertoires from subjects exposed to, actively infected with, or recovered from COVID-19 were included in the dataset. The repertoires were made available in a free public database intended to serve as a resource for research on the immune response to SARS-CoV-2. Samples were obtained from the ongoing ImmuneRACE study (first 160 participants) and from 1,254 subjects provided by 6 global collaborators. A de-identified subject ID, COVID-19 status, age in years and sex were almost always included in the sample metadata. HLA class I and class II types, where available, came from metadata supplied by the sample provider rather than from assay-based typing. Broader findings and caveats from the paper: The quantity of clinical and demographic metadata differed by source and by participant and was supplied without curation.

Participants in the prospective study were enrolled through a virtual design, were aged 18 to 89 years, and lived in roughly 24 United States geographic areas. In the prospective study, participants were assigned to cohorts based on the clinical history participants reported in a screening survey and a study questionnaire. Each participant in the prospective study had whole blood, serum and a nasopharyngeal or oropharyngeal swab collected by mobile phlebotomists. Prospective study participants could optionally give additional blood draws and questionnaires over an approximately two-month period. Blood samples from the prospective study were shipped frozen or at room temperature prior to DNA extraction. TCRbeta CDR3 regions were amplified from genomic DNA by means of the immunoSEQ Assay, a bias-controlled multiplex PCR. Processing in the source paper ran as follows. Within the assay, amplification of reference gene primers was used to estimate how many nucleated cells each sample contained. To quantify the absolute abundance of each unique TCRbeta CDR3 rearrangement, sequence reads were collapsed and filtered. For each sample, productive Simpson clonality was calculated as the square root of Simpson's diversity index across productive rearrangements. Drawn from immuneACCESS, this table holds only the in-frame rearrangements with V and J called that TCRdb kept. Clones are partly lost; checked studies trace under half to an unresolved V gene and leave the rest unexplained. V, J and clone size are taken as reported in that table, and D and trimming were inferred from the DNA itself. The sample has 400,000 to 550,000 clones on record, nearly 90% of them singletons. The top ten hold approximately 2% of the sample.

Concerning this clone: Its antigen is unknown. Per-nucleotide qualities are absent, and no much larger clonotype sits a single base away.

The sample was PBMCs or T cells enriched from blood (not recorded which). This clonotype originated in a young woman with acute COVID-19.

The CDR3 loop reads CASSGLLNQPQHF. In nucleotide form, the sequence is TGTGCCAGTAGTGGACTCTTGAATCAGCCCCAGCATTTT. The sequence links TRBV19 to TRBJ1-5; the D gene identity is not certain. There are 13 amino acids in the CDR3, from cysteine to phenylalanine inclusive. The DNA shown is the 39-base CDR3, in frame from base 1. The V end loses 5 bases and the J end loses 4 bases, and a stretch of 9 bases separates them. CDR1 is given as LNHDA and CDR2 as SQIVND, both from the germline V gene (reference sequence).